The 17 T cell receptor beta chains listed next were all sequenced from one sample in a study of brain T cells in children with intractable seizures. The repertoire was sequenced with immunoSEQ multiplex PCR; TCRdb's copy has only in-frame clones and lacks some. Of a few hundred thousand clones in the sample, about 93% were seen once. The time point is: blood from clinic visit 5 months post-surgery; TSC patient then seizure free. Specimen: peripheral blood, collected less than 6 months after surgery. These receptors all stem from a boy in the first two years of life with tuberous sclerosis and intractable seizures.

The rearrangement joins TRBV6-5 to TRBJ1-1; no clear D gene. V was cut by 6 bases and J by 1 base, with 9 bases left in between. The CDR3 sequence is 13 residues long. The germline gives CDR1 MNHEY, CDR2 SVGAGI. The CDR3 spells CASRPMGNTEAFF. Here the CDR3 DNA reads TGTGCCAGCAGGCCAATGGGGAACACTGAAGCTTTCTTT.

About this clone: The sample has other DNA sequences that encode this CDR3 too. The chain couples TRBV6-5 to TRBJ1-1; D unclear. Deletions cut 8 bases from V and 2 bases from J, with 12 bases between. The CDR3 spans 13 residues. Germline assignment: CDR1 MNHEY and CDR2 SVGAGI. This CDR3 is CASSWGGNTEAFF. As DNA, the CDR3 is TGTGCCAGCTCGTGGGGTGGAAACACTGAAGCTTTCTTT.

The CDR3 protein is CASSGGTPGGANVLTF. For the CDR3, the DNA is TGTGCCAGCAGCGGTGGGACCCCTGGCGGGGCCAACGTCCTGACTTTC. The genes are TRBV13 and TRBJ2-6; either TRBD1 or TRBD2 may supply D (5 bases each). This CDR3 has 16 residues. Looked up from germline, CDR1 is PRHDT and CDR2 is FYEKMQ (reference sequence). Trimming removed 5 bases from V and 4 bases from J, with 15 bases in between.

In DNA form, the CDR3 reads TGTGCCAGCAGCTTGGAGGCAGTCTCCTACGAGCAGTACTTC. This gives the protein CASSLEAVSYEQYF. This sequence joins TRBV5-4 and TRBJ2-7, with unresolved D. V was pared by 0 bases and J by 0 bases, with 7 bases between. The CDR3 totals 14 residues. CDR1 and CDR2 (germline): SGHNT, YYREEE (reference sequence).

The chain uses TRBV6-4 and TRBJ1-1, with a weak D call TRBD1 (5 bases). Germline CDR1 MRHNA, CDR2 SNTAGT. The CDR3 has 15 amino acids. V lost 1 base to trimming and J lost 4 bases, with 13 bases between them. CDR3 nucleotide sequence: TGTGCCAGCAGTGACTGCGGGAGGGGAGGCACTGAAGCTTTCTTT. This sequence encodes CASSDCGRGGTEAFF.

The chain is built from TRBV27 and TRBJ2-1; TRBD2 matches 8 bases. This CDR3 is built from 17 residues. The germline V gene encodes CDR1 MNHEY and CDR2 SMNVEV (reference sequence). With V trimmed by 4 bases and J by 7 bases, 15 bases remained unmatched. The CDR3 region has the DNA TGTGCCAGCAGTTCCTACCGTAGCGGGATGTCGGTAAATGAGCAGTTCTTC. As protein: CASSSYRSGMSVNEQFF.

This clone was seen just once. The chain is built from TRBV29-1 and TRBJ2-6, with D unresolved. Germline CDR1 SQVTM, CDR2 ANQGSEA. CDR3 length: 14 residues. Trimming pared 2 bases from V and 1 base from J, leaving 6 bases between. The DNA of the CDR3 is TGCAGCGTTGAATGGATTTCTGGGGCCAACGTCCTGACTTTC. As protein: CSVEWISGANVLTF.

This clone has just one count. The V call is TRBV5-1, the J call TRBJ2-7; 9 nucleotides line up with TRBD1. Losses at the gene ends were 6 bases for V and 5 bases for J; bases not matched to a gene: 9. Germline V gives CDR1 SGHRS, CDR2 YFSETQ. The CDR3 runs 14 residues. The CDR3 bases are TGCGCCAGCACCCCACCGGGACAGGGCCACGAGCAGTACTTC. It specifies CASTPPGQGHEQYF.

This sequence joins TRBV19 and TRBJ2-5; 8 bases match TRBD2. The CDR3 spans 14 residues. Per germline, CDR1 LNHDA and CDR2 SQIVND (reference sequence). Unmatched junction bases numbered 7, after V lost 5 bases and J lost 5 bases. CDR3 amino acids: CASSQAGVGETQYF. CDR3 nucleotides: TGTGCCAGTAGTCAAGCGGGAGTTGGTGAGACCCAGTACTTC.

The rearrangement links TRBV10-3 to TRBJ2-3; 7 nucleotides align to TRBD1. The J segment lost 4 bases and the V segment lost 6 bases, leaving 7 bases of the junction unmatched. CDR1 ENHRY and CDR2 SYGVKD come from the germline V gene. The CDR3 runs 14 residues. The CDR3, as DNA: TGTGCCATCAGACAAAACAGGGGAGCAGATACGCAGTATTTT. It encodes CAIRQNRGADTQYF.

The V gene is TRBV11-2, the J gene TRBJ2-3; TRBD1 matches 8 bases. Trimming at V came to 0 bases and at J to 4 bases, leaving 3 bases not matched to a gene. Looked up from germline, CDR1 is SGHAT and CDR2 is FQNNGV. This CDR3 has 15 amino acids. CDR3 bases: TGTGCCAGCAGCTTAGACTCACAGGGGGCAGATACGCAGTATTTT. Translating it yields CASSLDSQGADTQYF.

This clone occurred once. The chain employs TRBV12-5 and TRBJ2-7; TRBD1 or TRBD2 may be the D gene (6 bases each). Trimming left V 9 bases short and J 2 bases short, with 23 bases between. Germline lookup yields CDR1 LGHNT and CDR2 FRNRAP. The CDR3 consists of 16 residues. CDR3 in amino acids: CASKCPTRGPPYEQYF. CDR3 coding DNA: TGTGCTAGCAAGTGCCCAACCCGGGGGCCTCCCTACGAGCAGTACTTC.

This rearrangement joins TRBV5-1 to TRBJ1-5, with D hard to call. Germline loops: CDR1 SGHRS, CDR2 YFSETQ. The V gene lost 2 bases and the J gene lost 6 bases, with 12 bases spanning the gap. The CDR3 totals 14 residues. The CDR3 protein is CASSLNSAGQPQHF. The CDR3 nucleotides are TGCGCCAGCAGCTTAAACAGTGCAGGTCAGCCCCAGCATTTT. Full variable domain (outside the CDR3, taken from reference TRBV5-1 and TRBJ1-5): KAGVTQTPRYLIKTRGQQVTLSCSPISGHRSVSWYQQTPGQGLQFLFEYFSETQRNKGNFPGRFSGRQFSNSRSEMNVSTLELGDSALYLCASSLNSAGQPQHFGDGTRLSIL.

J is TRBJ2-5 and V is TRBV18; maybe TRBD1 (5 bases). V lost 4 bases and J lost 14, with 8 bases in between. Germline lookup yields CDR1 KGHSH and CDR2 LQKENI. There are 9 residues in the CDR3. CDR3 DNA: TGTGCCAGCTCACAGGGGTCCTACTTC. Protein: CASSQGSYF.

V and J are TRBV18 and TRBJ2-7; 8 nucleotides match TRBD2. The V gene end was trimmed by 2 bases and the J gene end by 2 bases; junction bases not matched to a gene: 8. The CDR3 is 16 amino acids. Germline assignment: CDR1 KGHSH and CDR2 LQKENI. CDR3: CASSPFPPGLAYEQYF. The CDR3 DNA sequence: TGTGCCAGCTCACCATTTCCTCCGGGACTAGCCTACGAGCAGTACTTC.

The rearrangement uses TRBV13 and TRBJ2-1; the match to TRBD1 covers 7 bases. The CDR3 has 14 amino acids. J gave up 6 bases and V 3 bases, and 5 bases lay outside the gene matches. CDR1 is PRHDT and CDR2 is FYEKMQ in the germline V gene (reference sequence). The CDR3: CASSFTTGPNEQFF. The DNA of the CDR3 is TGTGCCAGCAGCTTTACGACAGGGCCCAATGAGCAGTTCTTC.

CDR3 in amino acids: CASSANPGPDVFQYF. CDR3 bases: TGTGCCAGTAGTGCTAATCCGGGACCCGACGTGTTTCAGTACTTC. This chain joins TRBV19 and TRBJ2-7; either TRBD1 or TRBD2 may fit D (5 bases each). Germline CDR1 reads LNHDA; CDR2 reads SQIVND (reference sequence). The CDR3 has 15 amino acids. V lost 5 bases and J lost 10, with 24 bases in between.